These 32 T cell receptor beta chains originate from one sample sequenced in a study of graft-versus-host responses after intestinal transplantation. The method was immunoSEQ multiplex PCR; TCRdb's version includes in-frame clones alone and lacks a portion of them. The sample includes about 94,000 clones, 90% to 95% seen only once; the top ten take approximately 0.5%. No antigens are known for them. This sample comprised unstimulated CD8+ T cells sorted from spleen or lymph node cells, obtained before intestinal transplant. The source is a human donor who received an intestinal transplant.

J is TRBJ2-7 and V is TRBV4-2; TRBD2 agrees at 8 bases. V lost 3 bases, J lost 2 bases, and 0 bases stayed unmatched. Per germline, CDR1 LGHNA and CDR2 YNFKEQ. This CDR3 spans 13 amino acids. CDR3 in amino acids: CASSQGLAYEQYF. In nucleotides, the CDR3 is TGTGCCAGCAGCCAGGGACTAGCCTACGAGCAGTACTTC.

The V and J genes are TRBV27 and TRBJ1-6; no clear D. Germline CDR1 MNHEY, CDR2 SMNVEV (reference sequence). There are 13 residues in the CDR3. The V gene lost 7 bases and the J gene lost 3 bases, with 7 bases spanning the gap. CDR3 sequence (DNA): TGTGCCAGCAAGGAGGTCTATAATTCACCCCTCCACTTT. It encodes CASKEVYNSPLHF.

Of note for this clone: The same CDR3 arises from other DNA sequences in this sample as well. The V call is TRBV27, the J call TRBJ1-5; no clear D. With 3 bases removed from V and 0 bases from J, the gap between germline ends came to 12 bases. This CDR3 spans 16 amino acids. Germline loops: CDR1 MNHEY, CDR2 SMNVEV (reference sequence). In nucleotides, the CDR3 is TGTGCCAGCAGTTTGTCCGGGGAGGGTAGCAATCAGCCCCAGCATTTT. It specifies CASSLSGEGSNQPQHF.

The count of this clone is one. The CDR3, as DNA: TGTGCCACCAGCAGACGGGACTCTGAGAATCAGCCCCAGCATTTT. Its protein is CATSRRDSENQPQHF. The chain carries TRBV15 and TRBJ1-5; maybe TRBD1 (5 bases). The CDR3 extends over 15 amino acids. V was trimmed by 2 bases and J by 4 bases, leaving 12 bases between them. CDR1 LNHNV and CDR2 YYDKDF come from the germline V gene (reference sequence).

The V gene is TRBV7-9, the J gene TRBJ1-2, with D unclear. The CDR3 is 15 amino acids. Germline V gene lookup returns CDR1 SEHNR and CDR2 FQNEAQ (reference sequence). The germline V and J ends were trimmed by 5 bases and 0 bases, with 13 bases remaining between them. CDR3 nucleotides: TGTGCCAGCAGCATAGGAGAACCCACTAACTATGGCTACACCTTC. Translating gives CASSIGEPTNYGYTF.

The chain has TRBV30 and TRBJ1-1; 7 bases line up with TRBD1. This CDR3 is 13 amino acids long. J was trimmed by 3 bases and V by 5 bases; bases with no gene match: 6. Germline CDR1 and CDR2: GTSNPN and SVGIG (reference sequence). The CDR3: CAWVDRVYTEAFF. The CDR3 DNA is TGTGCCTGGGTAGACAGGGTTTACACTGAAGCTTTCTTT.

This clone was seen once. The rearrangement links TRBV7-9 to TRBJ2-5; D possibly corresponds to TRBD1 (6 bases). V lost 5 bases to trimming and J lost 5 bases, with 15 bases between them. Germline values: CDR1 SEHNR, CDR2 FQNEAQ (reference sequence). This CDR3 has 14 residues. CDR3 bases: TGTGCCAGCAGCCCCCCAGGGGATCGTGAGACCCAGTACTTC. It is translated as CASSPPGDRETQYF.

The chain has TRBV5-8 and TRBJ2-1; 7 bases map to TRBD1. The CDR3 has 13 amino acids. In germline, CDR1 is SGHTS, CDR2 YDEGEE. V trimming: 5 bases; J trimming: 6 bases; junction bases outside the gene matches: 5. CDR3 sequence reads: CASSYGQANEQFF. The CDR3 DNA reads TGTGCCAGCAGTTATGGACAGGCCAATGAGCAGTTCTTC.

The V call is TRBV5-1, the J call TRBJ2-7; 9 nucleotides agree with TRBD2. With 4 bases clipped from V and 4 bases from J, the junction kept 9 bases outside the gene matches. The CDR3 extends over 15 amino acids. Germline V gene data show CDR1 as SGHRS and CDR2 as YFSETQ. CDR3 DNA sequence: TGCGCCAGCAGCCTGTCGGCTAGCGGGACGTACGAGCAGTACTTC. It translates to CASSLSASGTYEQYF.

The V gene is TRBV27, the J gene TRBJ2-2; 7 bases line up with TRBD2. The trim removed 3 bases at V and 7 bases at J, leaving 11 bases unmatched. The CDR3 length is 16 residues. Germline-derived CDR1 and CDR2 are MNHEY and SMNVEV (reference sequence). The CDR3 protein is CASSLASGGRVGELFF. The DNA for the CDR3 is TGTGCCAGCAGTTTGGCTAGCGGAGGGAGGGTCGGGGAGCTGTTTTTT.

The rearrangement joins TRBV30 to TRBJ1-2; 8 positions match TRBD1. With 5 bases clipped from V and 4 bases from J, the junction kept 6 bases outside the gene matches. CDR1 and CDR2 (germline): GTSNPN, SVGIG (reference sequence). This CDR3 is 13 amino acids long. CDR3 loop: CAWSGTGFYGYTF. Written as DNA, the CDR3 is TGTGCCTGGTCCGGGACAGGTTTCTATGGCTACACCTTC.

This clone was seen a few times. The chain employs TRBV2 and TRBJ1-1; D is uncertain. Trimming removed 5 bases at V and 1 base at J, with 2 bases between. CDR1 is SNHLY, CDR2 FYNNEI, per germline. The CDR3 contains 11 residues. The CDR3 DNA reads TGTGCCAGCAGTCGGAACACTGAAGCTTTCTTT. This codes for CASSRNTEAFF.

This clone was detected only a few times. The chain uses TRBV30 and TRBJ1-1; D is ambiguous. CDR3 length equals 12 residues. Germline CDR1 and CDR2: GTSNPN and SVGIG (reference sequence). The V end lost 2 bases, the J end lost 2 bases, and 6 bases lay between the germline ends. In DNA form, the CDR3 reads TGTGCCTGGAGTCCCAGAAACACTGAAGCTTTCTTT. Its protein is CAWSPRNTEAFF.

The chain uses TRBV5-4 and TRBJ2-7; no clear D. Trimming cost V 0 bases and J 4 bases, with 11 bases left between them. There are 14 residues in the CDR3. Per germline, CDR1 SGHNT and CDR2 YYREEE (reference sequence). The CDR3 DNA is TGTGCCAGCAGCTTGGTTGGGCAGCCGTACGAGCAGTACTTC. The encoded protein is CASSLVGQPYEQYF.

CDR3 sequence: CASSQEATSGQETQYF. The CDR3 region has the DNA TGCGCCAGCAGCCAAGAGGCGACTAGCGGACAAGAGACCCAGTACTTC. This chain joins TRBV4-1 and TRBJ2-5; TRBD2 aligns across 9 bases. Germline CDR1 MGHRA, CDR2 YSYEKL. CDR3 length: 16 amino acids. V lost 0 bases, J lost 2 bases, and 4 bases stayed unmatched.

The rearrangement joins TRBV6-1 to TRBJ1-2; 9 bases are a match to TRBD1. Germline V gene sequence: CDR1 MNHNS, CDR2 SASEGT. With V trimmed by 3 bases and J by 2 bases, 10 bases remained unmatched. The CDR3 runs 17 residues. The CDR3 bases are TGTGCCAGCAGTGACGTAGGGACAGGGTTTCGAAACTATGGCTACACCTTC. Residues: CASSDVGTGFRNYGYTF.

The rearrangement links TRBV5-1 to TRBJ2-7; no firm D call. The CDR3 covers 14 residues. V gave up 0 bases and J gave up 3 bases, with 10 bases separating them. Germline V gene sequence: CDR1 SGHRS, CDR2 YFSETQ. The CDR3 bases are TGCGCCAGCAGCTTGGCCTCGGAGAACTACGAGCAGTACTTC. As protein: CASSLASENYEQYF.

This clone was recorded only once. The genes are TRBV7-9 and TRBJ2-7; TRBD1 matches at 8 bases. The CDR3 is made up of 15 amino acids. Germline V gives CDR1 SEHNR, CDR2 FQNEAQ (reference sequence). V was clipped by 5 bases and J by 2 bases; unmatched bases: 8. The DNA of the CDR3 is TGTGCCAGCAGCCCATCGTGGGACAGGCCCTACGAGCAGTACTTC. It yields the protein CASSPSWDRPYEQYF.

The chain is built from TRBV28 and TRBJ1-2, with D possibly being TRBD1 (5 bases). Trimming shortened V by 3 bases and J by 6 bases, and 8 bases separated the two germline ends. This CDR3 comprises 12 residues. Per the germline V gene, CDR1 is MDHEN and CDR2 is SYDVKM. The CDR3 loop is CASSFGANGYTF. CDR3 DNA sequence: TGTGCCAGCAGTTTTGGGGCCAATGGCTACACCTTC.

V gene TRBV7-2 combines with J gene TRBJ2-7, with D possibly matching TRBD2 (5 bases). Germline lookup yields CDR1 SGHTA and CDR2 FQGNSA. The CDR3 contains 13 residues. V dropped 3 bases and J dropped 2 bases, with 8 bases sitting between them. The CDR3 DNA sequence: TGTGCCAGCAGCTTGAGGGCCCCCTACGAGCAGTACTTC. Translating it yields CASSLRAPYEQYF.

This clone was seen just once. This chain uses TRBV7-9 with TRBJ1-2, with D possibly TRBD1 on 6 matching bases. This CDR3 comprises 16 residues. The V end lost 3 bases, the J end lost 1 base, and 15 bases lay between the germline ends. The germline CDR1 and CDR2 sequences are SEHNR and FQNEAQ (reference sequence). The CDR3 here is CASSLSQTGHNYGYTF. CDR3 coding DNA: TGTGCCAGCAGCTTGTCCCAGACAGGCCATAACTATGGCTACACCTTC.

The chain combines TRBV27 with TRBJ2-7; the D is unclear. The V end lost 7 bases, the J end lost 6 bases, and 19 bases lay between the germline ends. The CDR3 consists of 14 residues. The germline V gene has CDR1 MNHEY and CDR2 SMNVEV (reference sequence). CDR3 protein: CASTSQAPWAEQYF. For the CDR3, the DNA is TGTGCCAGCACCTCCCAGGCCCCATGGGCCGAGCAGTACTTC.

This sequence joins TRBV6-5 and TRBJ2-1; TRBD1 aligns across 7 bases. Germline V gene sequence: CDR1 MNHEY, CDR2 SVGAGI. This CDR3 comprises 14 residues. The junction had 12 bases not matched to a gene; V was cut back by 7 bases and J by 9 bases. CDR3 sequence: CASIITSSGGEQFF. The CDR3, as DNA: TGTGCCAGCATTATTACCTCTTCAGGGGGTGAGCAGTTCTTC.

The chain recombines TRBV19 with TRBJ1-2, with 10 bases matching TRBD1. CDR1 and CDR2 from the germline V gene are LNHDA and SQIVND (reference sequence). Germline trimming cut 5 bases from V and 6 bases from J; bases unmatched to any gene: 6. The CDR3 runs 14 residues. The CDR3 region is CASSRPDRGDGYTF. The CDR3 DNA reads as TGTGCCAGTAGTCGACCGGACAGGGGGGATGGCTACACCTTC. Full variable domain (missing parts from reference TRBV19 and TRBJ1-2): DGGITQSPKYLFRKEGQNVTLSCEQNLNHDAMYWYRQDPGQGLRLIYYSQIVNDFQKGDIAEGYSVSREKKESFPLTVTSAQKNPTAFYLCASSRPDRGDGYTFGSGTRLTVV.

The V and J genes are TRBV2 and TRBJ1-1; D gene ambiguous. The CDR3 length is 14 residues. V was trimmed by 3 bases and J by 4 bases, leaving 12 bases between them. Germline V CDR1 and CDR2: SNHLY, FYNNEI. The CDR3 is CASSDVKAGTEAFF. The CDR3, as DNA: TGTGCCAGCAGTGATGTCAAGGCAGGCACTGAAGCTTTCTTT. The full variable domain, in which reference TRBV2 and TRBJ1-1 provide the parts outside the CDR3, is EPEVTQTPSHQVTQMGQEVILRCVPISNHLYFYWYRQILGQKVEFLVSFYNNEISEKSEIFDDQFSVERPDGSNFTLKIRSTKLEDSAMYFCASSDVKAGTEAFFGQGTRLTVV.

The gene calls are TRBV6-5 and TRBJ2-3; D not resolved. The CDR3 spans 14 residues. The V gene lost 2 bases and the J gene lost 3 bases, with 9 bases spanning the gap. Germline lookup yields CDR1 MNHEY and CDR2 SVGAGI. DNA of the CDR3: TGTGCCAGCAGTTACGGGCTATCTACAGATACGCAGTATTTT. Translated: CASSYGLSTDTQYF.

Details on this clone: The sample holds other DNA sequences that translate to the same CDR3. This chain connects TRBV19 to TRBJ2-7; 9 bases align to TRBD1. CDR1 and CDR2 from the germline V gene are LNHDA and SQIVND (reference sequence). With V trimmed by 3 bases and J by 3 bases, 0 bases remained unmatched. CDR3 size: 13 residues. The CDR3 DNA follows: TGTGCCAGTAGTATGGGACAGGGCTACGAGCAGTACTTC. Translation: CASSMGQGYEQYF.

The chain uses TRBV28 and TRBJ2-3; 9 bases are a match to TRBD2. Trimming at V came to 5 bases and at J to 0 bases, leaving 6 bases not matched to a gene. This CDR3 region has 16 residues. Germline loops: CDR1 MDHEN, CDR2 SYDVKM. CDR3 nucleotides: TGTGCCAGCAGTCAGTTAGCGGGAGTTAGCACAGATACGCAGTATTTT. Its translation is CASSQLAGVSTDTQYF.

The DNA for the CDR3 is TGTGCCAGCAGCCAATGGGACAGGGGCCCCACCGGGGAGCTGTTTTTT. Residues: CASSQWDRGPTGELFF. J is TRBJ2-2 and V is TRBV7-2; the match to TRBD1 covers 10 bases. CDR3 length: 16 amino acids. V trimming: 5 bases; J trimming: 4 bases; junction bases outside the gene matches: 7. Germline V gene data show CDR1 as SGHTA and CDR2 as FQGNSA.

This CDR3 reads CASSFGSGGGEQFF. The CDR3 region has the DNA TGTGCCAGCAGTTTTGGGTCCGGCGGGGGTGAGCAGTTCTTC. The chain combines TRBV28 with TRBJ2-1; 7 bases fit TRBD2. Germline lookup yields CDR1 MDHEN and CDR2 SYDVKM. V lost 3 bases and J lost 9; bases outside the gene matches: 8. CDR3 length equals 14 residues.

Written as DNA, the CDR3 is TGTGCCAGCAGAGCGGCAGGGGAAGAGACCCAGTACTTC. Encoded protein: CASRAAGEETQYF. The rearrangement joins TRBV28 to TRBJ2-5, with D perhaps matching TRBD1 (6 bases). V was cut by 6 bases and J by 3 bases, with 11 bases left in between. The CDR3 spans 13 residues. Germline values: CDR1 MDHEN, CDR2 SYDVKM.

V and J are TRBV30 and TRBJ2-7, with 10 bases lining up with TRBD1. Unmatched junction bases numbered 8, after V lost 7 bases and J lost 2 bases. This CDR3 comprises 14 residues. The V gene's germline CDR1 is GTSNPN and CDR2 SVGIG (reference sequence). The CDR3, as DNA: TGTGCCTTTCATCCCGGGACAGGGGCCTACGAGCAGTACTTC. This sequence encodes CAFHPGTGAYEQYF.